The text below deals with one TCR beta chain. Its specificity is not known. This entry is derived from a study of T cell responses to AZD1222 COVID-19 vaccine. In the study overall: Pooling covered second doses at about 4 or about 12 weeks. Study observations and caveats: CD4 TCRs associated with vaccination spanned spike, dominating at 160-218 and 743-854. Seropositivity was recorded at baseline in only 6 or 7 AZD1222 recipients. Nearly half of spike-specific TCRs reportedly go after variant regions that carry no mutations.

Libraries were prepared by immunoSEQ multiplex PCR; TCRdb keeps only in-frame clonotypes and omits some of them. The sample has about 57,000 clones, 85% seen once; the top ten hold approximately 19%. Germline V gives CDR1 ENHRY, CDR2 SYGVKD. V was cut by 2 bases and J by 6 bases, with 11 bases left in between. CDR3 length equals 14 residues. This chain joins TRBV10-3 and TRBJ1-5, with D hard to call. The specimen comprised peripheral blood, sampled on day 0 of AZD1222 vaccination. The receptor's source is an adult in good health. The CDR3 nucleotides read TGTGCCATCAGTGAGAGTGCAGGAATTCAGCCCCAGCATTTT. Amino acid sequence: CAISESAGIQPQHF.